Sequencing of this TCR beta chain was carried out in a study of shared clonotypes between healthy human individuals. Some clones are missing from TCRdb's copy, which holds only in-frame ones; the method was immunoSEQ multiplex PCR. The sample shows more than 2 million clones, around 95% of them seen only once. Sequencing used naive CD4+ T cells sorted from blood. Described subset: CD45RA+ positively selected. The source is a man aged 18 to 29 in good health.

CDR3 sequence: CAKTTRQGESYEQYF. Here the CDR3 DNA reads TGTGCCAAAACGACTCGACAGGGGGAATCCTACGAGCAGTACTTC. The chain combines TRBV10-3 with TRBJ2-7, with 9 bases aligning to TRBD1. From germline, CDR1 is ENHRY and CDR2 SYGVKD. Trimming took 10 bases from V and 1 from J; bases not matched to a gene: 11. This CDR3 comprises 15 residues.